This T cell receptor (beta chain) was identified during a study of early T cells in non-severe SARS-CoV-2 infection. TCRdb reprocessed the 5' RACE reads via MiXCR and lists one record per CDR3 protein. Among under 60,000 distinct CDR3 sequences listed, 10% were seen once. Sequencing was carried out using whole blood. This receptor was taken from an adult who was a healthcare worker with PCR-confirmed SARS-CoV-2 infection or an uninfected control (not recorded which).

The CDR3 region has the DNA TGTGCCAGCCAGGGGCAGTACTTC. Its protein is CASQGQYF. This chain connects TRBV11-2 to TRBJ2-7, with D tentatively TRBD1 (5 bases). This CDR3 region has 8 residues. CDR1 SGHAT and CDR2 FQNNGV come from the germline V gene. Between the trimmed V and J ends, which lost 8 bases and 9 bases, there was a span of 5 bases.